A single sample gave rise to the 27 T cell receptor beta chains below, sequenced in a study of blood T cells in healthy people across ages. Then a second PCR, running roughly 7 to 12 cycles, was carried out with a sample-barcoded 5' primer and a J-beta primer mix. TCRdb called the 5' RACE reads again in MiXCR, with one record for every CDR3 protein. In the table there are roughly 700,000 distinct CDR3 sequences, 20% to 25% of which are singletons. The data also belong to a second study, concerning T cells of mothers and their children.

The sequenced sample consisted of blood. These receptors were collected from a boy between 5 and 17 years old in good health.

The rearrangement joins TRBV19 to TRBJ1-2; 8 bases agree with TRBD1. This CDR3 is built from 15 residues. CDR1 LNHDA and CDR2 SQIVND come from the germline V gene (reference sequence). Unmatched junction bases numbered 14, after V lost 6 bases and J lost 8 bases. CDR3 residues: CASSPGETGARGYTF. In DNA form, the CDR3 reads TGTGCCAGTAGCCCTGGAGAGACAGGGGCACGGGGCTACACCTTC.

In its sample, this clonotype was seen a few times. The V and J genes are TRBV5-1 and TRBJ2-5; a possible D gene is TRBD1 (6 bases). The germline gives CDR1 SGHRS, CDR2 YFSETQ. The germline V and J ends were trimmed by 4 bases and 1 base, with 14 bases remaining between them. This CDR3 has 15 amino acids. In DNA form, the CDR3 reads TGCGCCAGCAGCGCTGCCGGGACACCCCAAGAGACCCAGTACTTC. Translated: CASSAAGTPQETQYF.

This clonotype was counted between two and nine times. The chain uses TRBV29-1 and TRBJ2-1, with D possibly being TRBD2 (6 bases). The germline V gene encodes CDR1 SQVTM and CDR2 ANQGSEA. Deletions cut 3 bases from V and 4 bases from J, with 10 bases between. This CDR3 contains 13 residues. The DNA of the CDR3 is TGCAGCGTTGACCTAGCGTTGTACAATGAGCAGTTCTTC. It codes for CSVDLALYNEQFF.

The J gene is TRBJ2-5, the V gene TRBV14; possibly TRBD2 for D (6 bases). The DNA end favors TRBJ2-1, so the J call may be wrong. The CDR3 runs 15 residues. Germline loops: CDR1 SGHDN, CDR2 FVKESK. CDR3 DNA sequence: TGTGCCAGCAGCCAAAGAACCCCGGGAGTCAATGAGCAGTTCTTC. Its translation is CASSQRTPGVNEQFF.

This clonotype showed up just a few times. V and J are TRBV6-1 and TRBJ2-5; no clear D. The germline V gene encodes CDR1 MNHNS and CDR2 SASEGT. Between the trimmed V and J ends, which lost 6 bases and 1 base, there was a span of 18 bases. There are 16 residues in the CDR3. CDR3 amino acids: CASSRSGYTSQETQYF. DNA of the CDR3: TGTGCCAGCAGCCGATCTGGATACACCTCCCAAGAGACCCAGTACTTC.

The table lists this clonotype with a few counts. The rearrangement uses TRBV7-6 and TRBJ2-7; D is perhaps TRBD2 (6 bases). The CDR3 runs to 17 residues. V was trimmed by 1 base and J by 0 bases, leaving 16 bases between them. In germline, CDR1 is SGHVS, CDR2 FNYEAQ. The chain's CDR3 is CASSLDAGQGDSYEQYF. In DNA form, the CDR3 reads TGTGCCAGCAGCTTAGACGCGGGGCAGGGCGACTCCTACGAGCAGTACTTC.

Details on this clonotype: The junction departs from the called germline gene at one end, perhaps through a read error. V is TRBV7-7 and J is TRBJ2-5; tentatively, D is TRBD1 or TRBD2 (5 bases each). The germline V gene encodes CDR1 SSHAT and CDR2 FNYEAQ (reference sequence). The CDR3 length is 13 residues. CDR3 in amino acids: CASSPTWGETQYF. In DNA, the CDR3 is TGTGCTAGCAGCCCTACCTGGGGGGAGACCCAGTACTTC.

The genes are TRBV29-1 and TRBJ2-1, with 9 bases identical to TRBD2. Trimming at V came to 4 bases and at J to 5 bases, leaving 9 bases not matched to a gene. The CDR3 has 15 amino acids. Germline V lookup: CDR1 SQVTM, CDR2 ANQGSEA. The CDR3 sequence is CSVAGLAGLNNEQFF. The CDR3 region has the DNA TGCAGCGTTGCGGGACTAGCAGGACTCAACAATGAGCAGTTCTTC.

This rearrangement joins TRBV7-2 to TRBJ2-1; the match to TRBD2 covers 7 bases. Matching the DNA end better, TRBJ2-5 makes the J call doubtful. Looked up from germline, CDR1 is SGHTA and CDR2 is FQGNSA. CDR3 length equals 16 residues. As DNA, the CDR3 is TGTGCCAGCAGCTTAGGACTAGCAAGACGAGGGGAGACCCAGTACTTC. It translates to CASSLGLARRGETQYF.

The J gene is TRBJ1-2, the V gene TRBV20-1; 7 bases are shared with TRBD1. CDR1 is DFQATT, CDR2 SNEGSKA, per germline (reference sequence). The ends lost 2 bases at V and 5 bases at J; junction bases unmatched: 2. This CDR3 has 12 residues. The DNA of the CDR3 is TGCAGTGCTAGATCGACAGGGTATGGCTACACCTTC. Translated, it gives CSARSTGYGYTF.

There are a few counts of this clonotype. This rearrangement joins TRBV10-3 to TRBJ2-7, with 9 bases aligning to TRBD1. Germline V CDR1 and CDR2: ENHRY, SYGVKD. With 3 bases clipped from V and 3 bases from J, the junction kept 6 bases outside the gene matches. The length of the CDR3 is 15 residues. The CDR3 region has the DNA TGTGCCATCAGTGATCCCCGGACAGGGGTCTACGAGCAGTACTTC. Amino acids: CAISDPRTGVYEQYF.

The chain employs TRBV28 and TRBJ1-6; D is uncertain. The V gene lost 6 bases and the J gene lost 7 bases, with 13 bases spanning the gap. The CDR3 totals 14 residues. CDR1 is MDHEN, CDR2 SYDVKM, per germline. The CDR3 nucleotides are TGTGCCAGCAGCCCCGCGGGAGAGAATTCACCCCTCCACTTT. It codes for CASSPAGENSPLHF.

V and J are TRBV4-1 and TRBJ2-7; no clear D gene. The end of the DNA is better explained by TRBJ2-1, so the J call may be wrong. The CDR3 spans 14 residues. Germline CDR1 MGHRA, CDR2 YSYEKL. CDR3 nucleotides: TGCGCCAGCAGCCAAGAGGGTCTATCCGGTGAGCAGTTCTTC. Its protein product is CASSQEGLSGEQFF.

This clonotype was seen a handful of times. The CDR3 spells CASSQRGPTQETQYF. CDR3 nucleotides: TGTGCCAGCAGCCAACGCGGGCCAACGCAAGAGACCCAGTACTTC. The gene calls are TRBV7-2 and TRBJ2-5; possibly TRBD2 for D (5 bases). The length of the CDR3 is 15 residues. Trimming cost V 5 bases and J 2 bases, with 15 bases left between them. CDR1 and CDR2 from the germline V gene are SGHTA and FQGNSA.

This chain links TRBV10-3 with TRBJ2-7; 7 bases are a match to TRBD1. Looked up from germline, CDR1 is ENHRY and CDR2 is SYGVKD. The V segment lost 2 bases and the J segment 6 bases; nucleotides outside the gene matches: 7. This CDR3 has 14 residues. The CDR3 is CAISEPGQAPEQYF. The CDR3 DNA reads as TGTGCCATCAGTGAGCCCGGACAGGCTCCCGAGCAGTACTTC.

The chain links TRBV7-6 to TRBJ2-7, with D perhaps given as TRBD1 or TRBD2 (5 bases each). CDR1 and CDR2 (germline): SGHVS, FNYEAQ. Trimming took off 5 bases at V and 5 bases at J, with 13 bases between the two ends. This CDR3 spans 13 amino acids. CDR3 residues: CASSPSGTDEQYF. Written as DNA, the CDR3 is TGTGCCAGCAGCCCATCAGGGACGGACGAGCAGTACTTC. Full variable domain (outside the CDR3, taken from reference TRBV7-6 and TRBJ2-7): GAGVSQSPRYKVTKRGQDVALRCDPISGHVSLYWYRQALGQGPEFLTYFNYEAQQDKSGLPNDRFSAERPEGSISTLTIQRTEQRDSAMYRCASSPSGTDEQYFGPGTRLTVT.

CDR3 residues: CASSDTGGEAFF. CDR3 nucleotides: TGCGCCAGCAGCGACACAGGGGGAGAAGCTTTCTTT. This chain joins TRBV5-1 and TRBJ1-1, with 8 bases identical to TRBD1. Germline V lookup: CDR1 SGHRS, CDR2 YFSETQ. Trimming removed 4 bases from V and 8 bases from J; junction bases left unmatched: 4. The CDR3 runs to 12 residues.

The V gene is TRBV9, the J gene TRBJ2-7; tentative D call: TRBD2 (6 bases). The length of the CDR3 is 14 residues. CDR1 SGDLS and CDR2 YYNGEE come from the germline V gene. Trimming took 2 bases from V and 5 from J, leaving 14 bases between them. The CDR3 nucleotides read TGTGCCAGCAGCGTGGGAGGTAACCCCCACGAGCAGTACTTC. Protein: CASSVGGNPHEQYF.

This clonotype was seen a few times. This chain's CDR3 is CASSYKSPGQPGGYTF. CDR3 DNA sequence: TGTGCCAGCAGTTACAAATCACCGGGACAACCAGGTGGCTACACCTTC. The rearrangement uses TRBV6-2 or TRBV6-3 and TRBJ1-2; tentative D call: TRBD1 (6 bases). The CDR3 extends over 16 amino acids. The germline CDR1 and CDR2 sequences are MNHEY and SVGEGT. V was clipped by 2 bases and J by 7 bases, with 20 bases between them.

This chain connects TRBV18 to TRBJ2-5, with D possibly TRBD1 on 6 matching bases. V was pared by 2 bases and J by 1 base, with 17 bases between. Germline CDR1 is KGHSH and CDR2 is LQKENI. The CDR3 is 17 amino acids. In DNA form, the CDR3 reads TGTGCCAGCTCACCAAGGAAAACAGGGAGCCGCCAAGAGACCCAGTACTTC. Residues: CASSPRKTGSRQETQYF. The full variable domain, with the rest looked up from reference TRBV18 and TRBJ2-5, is NAGVMQNPRHLVRRRGQEARLRCSPMKGHSHVYWYRQLPEEGLKFMVYLQKENIIDESGMPKERFSAEFPKEGPSILRIQQVVRGDSAAYFCASSPRKTGSRQETQYFGPGTRLLVL.

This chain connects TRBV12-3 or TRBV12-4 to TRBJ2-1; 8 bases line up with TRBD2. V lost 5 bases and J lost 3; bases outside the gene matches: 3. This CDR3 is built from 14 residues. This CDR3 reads CASSQLADYNEQFF. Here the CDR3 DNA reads TGTGCCAGCAGTCAACTAGCGGACTACAATGAGCAGTTCTTC.

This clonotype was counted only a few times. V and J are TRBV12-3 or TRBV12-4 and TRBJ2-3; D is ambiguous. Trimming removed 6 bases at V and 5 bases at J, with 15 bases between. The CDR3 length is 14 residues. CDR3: CASSTIIGVDTQYF. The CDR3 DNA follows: TGTGCCAGCAGCACCATAATAGGCGTAGATACGCAGTATTTT.

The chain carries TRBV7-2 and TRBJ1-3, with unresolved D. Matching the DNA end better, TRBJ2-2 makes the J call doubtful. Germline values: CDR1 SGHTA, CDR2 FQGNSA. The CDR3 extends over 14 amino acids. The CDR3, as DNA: TGTGCCAGCAGCTTAGTACAGAAGTCCGGGGAGCTGTTTTTT. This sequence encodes CASSLVQKSGELFF.

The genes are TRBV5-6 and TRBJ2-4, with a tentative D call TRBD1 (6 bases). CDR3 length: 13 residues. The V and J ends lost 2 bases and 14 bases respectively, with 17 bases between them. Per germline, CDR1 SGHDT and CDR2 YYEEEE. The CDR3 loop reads CASSFDPRGHEYF. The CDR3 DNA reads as TGTGCCAGCAGCTTTGACCCCAGGGGACACGAGTACTTC. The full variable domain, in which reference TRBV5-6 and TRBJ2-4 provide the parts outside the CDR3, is DAGVTQSPTHLIKTRGQQVTLRCSPKSGHDTVSWYQQALGQGPQFIFQYYEEEERQRGNFPDRFSGHQFPNYSSELNVNALLLGDSALYLCASSFDPRGHEYFGAGTRLSVL.

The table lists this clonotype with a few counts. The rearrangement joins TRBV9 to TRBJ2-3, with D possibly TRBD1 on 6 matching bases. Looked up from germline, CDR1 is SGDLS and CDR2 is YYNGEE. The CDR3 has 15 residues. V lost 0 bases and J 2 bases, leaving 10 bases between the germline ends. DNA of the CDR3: TGTGCCAGCAGCGTAGATGCAGGGGACACAGATACGCAGTATTTT. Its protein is CASSVDAGDTDTQYF.

The CDR3 sequence: CASSSGSTSGGWNEQFF. DNA of the CDR3: TGTGCCAGCAGTTCGGGGTCAACTAGCGGGGGTTGGAATGAGCAGTTCTTC. The chain couples TRBV6-5 to TRBJ2-1; the match to TRBD2 covers 11 bases. CDR3 length: 17 amino acids. V lost 4 bases and J lost 7; bases outside the gene matches: 12. The germline gives CDR1 MNHEY, CDR2 SVGAGI.

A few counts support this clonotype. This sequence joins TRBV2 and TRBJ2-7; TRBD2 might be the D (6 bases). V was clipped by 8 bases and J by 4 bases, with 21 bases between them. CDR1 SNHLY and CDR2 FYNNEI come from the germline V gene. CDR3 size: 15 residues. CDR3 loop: CASLGLRAGLYEQYF. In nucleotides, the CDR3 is TGTGCCAGCTTGGGGCTTCGCGCGGGATTATACGAGCAGTACTTC.